This TCR beta chain was sequenced for a study of blood T cell repertoires in COVID-19. Study details: The cDNA or gDNA used as material had been derived from T cells, B-cell-depleted T cells, or PBMCs.

Source study methods: Using reference gene primer amplification, nucleated cell counts were estimated. Assay: immunoSEQ multiplex PCR; the TCRdb copy retains only in-frame clones and omits some. V and J calls and clone size are given by that table; D and trimming were obtained from the DNA. The data hold around 37,000 clones, with around 90% observed a single time. Sequencing was performed on peripheral blood. The receptor's source is a man aged 45-60 years with active or convalescent COVID-19.

This chain's CDR3 is CASSPRETQGPQSNSPLHF. CDR3 bases: TGTGCCAGCAGCCCAAGGGAAACACAGGGGCCCCAATCAAATTCACCCCTCCACTTT. The rearrangement uses TRBV9 and TRBJ1-6; TRBD1 aligns across 7 bases. CDR1 and CDR2 (germline): SGDLS, YYNGEE. The CDR3 has 19 residues. Trimming at V came to 4 bases and at J to 7 bases, leaving 20 bases not matched to a gene.